This T cell receptor beta chain was obtained from a study of T-cell reconstitution after alpha-beta-depleted transplantation in children. Study-wide findings and caveats: Surviving recipient cells, namely T cells and thymic progenitors, were the source of high day-60 TCRbeta diversity in some patients.

Preparation of the TCRbeta library involved a method that used unique molecular identifiers. TCRdb re-analysed the PCR reads in MiXCR, keeping a single row per CDR3 protein. The table shows over 200,000 distinct CDR3 sequences, with approximately 10% occurring only once. This clonotype was seen ten or more times. The antigen is unknown. The sample consisted of PBMCs, taken before TCRalphabeta/CD19-depleted stem cell transplant. The origin of this receptor is a child under two years old with acute myeloid leukemia, due to receive a stem cell transplant.

The CDR3 nucleotides read TGTGCCAGCATGTACCAGGATTCTGGGGCCAACGTCCTGACTTTC. Translated: CASMYQDSGANVLTF. The chain uses TRBV2 and TRBJ2-6, with D hard to call. Trimming removed 7 bases from V and 1 base from J, with 11 bases in between. The CDR3 totals 15 residues. Per the germline V gene, CDR1 is SNHLY and CDR2 is FYNNEI. Using reference TRBV2 and TRBJ2-6 for the parts outside the CDR3, the full variable domain is EPEVTQTPSHQVTQMGQEVILRCVPISNHLYFYWYRQILGQKVEFLVSFYNNEISEKSEIFDDQFSVERPDGSNFTLKIRSTKLEDSAMYFCASMYQDSGANVLTFGAGSRLTVL.